This T cell receptor (beta chain) was recovered during a study of cytomegalovirus exposure and HLA in healthy donors. Regarding the study as a whole: Cytomegalovirus-associated TCR beta chains were listed, numbering around 150. Published work reported that the classifier diagnosed cytomegalovirus status with high specificity and sensitivity. With later analysis, a missense DCLRE1C variant became linked to TCR beta V- and J-gene trimming. A later analysis revealed that TCR association rates differed between HLA loci, peaking at DRB1 and bottoming out at HLA-C.

It was with 60 Vbeta and 13 Jbeta primers that the PCR ran. Only in-frame clones appear in the TCRdb table, and some are missing; sequencing was by immunoSEQ multiplex PCR. The data contain some 90,000 clones, 76% of them singletons. The V gene's germline CDR1 is LGHNA and CDR2 YNFKEQ. The V end was cut by 4 bases, the J end by 10 bases, with 17 bases between. This CDR3 comprises 14 residues. With regard to this clone: What it binds is not known.

This rearrangement joins TRBV4-2 to TRBJ2-1, with D tentatively TRBD1 (6 bases). Sequences were obtained from PBMCs. This TCR derives from a man aged 35 to 55 in good health and CMV-seronegative. The CDR3 DNA sequence: TGTGCCAGCAGCCGCCCCGGACAGCACCGGGAGCAGTTCTTC. Amino acids: CASSRPGQHREQFF.